The 18 T cell receptor beta chains given below trace back to one sample, sequenced in a study of cytomegalovirus exposure and HLA in healthy donors. Researchers ran the PCR with 60 Vbeta and 13 Jbeta primers. Method: immunoSEQ multiplex PCR; TCRdb's copy keeps in-frame clones and lacks some. Of 90,000 to 110,000 clones in the sample, around four fifths were seen once. The sequencing input was PBMCs. The source is a woman aged 40 to 50 in good health and CMV-seropositive.

This chain links TRBV2 with TRBJ1-3; D gene unclear. Trimming removed 6 bases from V and 11 bases from J, with 11 bases in between. Germline V lookup: CDR1 SNHLY, CDR2 FYNNEI. The length of the CDR3 is 11 residues. Written as DNA, the CDR3 is TGTGCCAGCAGCTATTCCGAGGCCATATATTTT. This encodes CASSYSEAIYF.

V usage is TRBV5-1 and J usage is TRBJ1-2; 8 bases agree with TRBD1. The J segment lost 4 bases and the V segment lost 0 bases, leaving 11 bases of the junction unmatched. Looked up from germline, CDR1 is SGHRS and CDR2 is YFSETQ. The CDR3 length is 17 residues. The CDR3 sequence: CASSLEGQGRDPYGYTF. The CDR3 DNA sequence: TGCGCCAGCAGCTTGGAAGGACAGGGTAGGGACCCCTATGGCTACACCTTC.

The rearrangement links TRBV11-1 to TRBJ1-1; no clear D gene. With 0 bases removed from V and 6 bases from J, the gap between germline ends came to 11 bases. CDR1 is SGHAT, CDR2 FQDESV, per germline (reference sequence). The CDR3 is 14 residues long. CDR3 bases: TGTGCCAGCAGCTTAGCGTCCGACGGGGCTGAAGCTTTCTTT. This translates into CASSLASDGAEAFF.

This sequence joins TRBV15 and TRBJ2-1; 8 bases match TRBD2. The junction had 5 bases not matched to a gene; V was cut back by 2 bases and J by 5 bases. Germline CDR1 and CDR2: LNHNV and YYDKDF (reference sequence). This CDR3 comprises 15 residues. In DNA, the CDR3 is TGTGCCACCAGCAGACCGGGACTAGAAGACAATGAGCAGTTCTTC. Amino acids: CATSRPGLEDNEQFF.

This chain links TRBV28 with TRBJ2-7; 16 bases are a match to TRBD2. The germline V gene encodes CDR1 MDHEN and CDR2 SYDVKM. This CDR3 region has 19 residues. V trimming: 0 bases; J trimming: 3 bases; junction bases outside the gene matches: 8. For the CDR3, the DNA is TGTGCCAGCAGTTTATGGGGACTAGCGGGAGGGCTCCAAATCTACGAGCAGTACTTC. This translates into CASSLWGLAGGLQIYEQYF.

The chain has TRBV5-1 and TRBJ2-3; D might be TRBD1 (6 bases). The V end was cut by 4 bases, the J end by 0 bases, with 9 bases between. The CDR3 has 14 residues. Germline CDR1 and CDR2: SGHRS and YFSETQ. The CDR3 spells CASSQDSSTDTQYF. The CDR3 nucleotides read TGCGCCAGCAGCCAGGACAGCAGCACAGATACGCAGTATTTT.

The V gene is TRBV5-4, the J gene TRBJ1-6; 7 nucleotides align to TRBD1. The CDR3 totals 14 residues. Per germline, CDR1 SGHNT and CDR2 YYREEE (reference sequence). V shed 4 bases and J 7 bases; nucleotides not matched to a gene: 5. The CDR3 DNA is TGTGCCAGCAGCCGGGACAGCCCAAATTCACCCCTCCACTTT. Protein product: CASSRDSPNSPLHF.

The gene calls are TRBV4-1 and TRBJ1-1; D is unresolved. V lost 0 bases and J 0 bases, leaving 5 bases between the germline ends. The CDR3 runs to 14 residues. Germline loops: CDR1 MGHRA, CDR2 YSYEKL. This CDR3 reads CASSQDFMNTEAFF. The CDR3 DNA is TGCGCCAGCAGCCAAGATTTTATGAACACTGAAGCTTTCTTT.

Concerning this clone itself: A read error may produce the germline difference seen at one junction end. The chain links TRBV6-1 to TRBJ1-4, with D possibly being TRBD1 (6 bases). CDR3 length: 12 amino acids. The germline CDR1 and CDR2 sequences are MNHNS and SASEGT. DNA for the CDR3: TGTGCCAGCAGTGAAATTCAGGGGCAGCGCTCCTTT. Translation gives CASSEIQGQRSF.

This clone has only one observation. V is TRBV4-3 and J is TRBJ1-1; 9 nucleotides line up with TRBD1. The CDR3 covers 18 residues. Trimming removed 4 bases from V and 1 base from J; junction bases left unmatched: 13. Looked up from germline, CDR1 is LGHNA and CDR2 is YSLEER. The CDR3 protein is CASSRLTGGARWNTEAFF. As DNA, the CDR3 is TGCGCCAGCAGCCGATTAACAGGGGGCGCGCGTTGGAACACTGAAGCTTTCTTT.

The chain recombines TRBV9 with TRBJ2-7; 11 bases are shared with TRBD1. The V gene end was trimmed by 9 bases and the J gene end by 7 bases; junction bases not matched to a gene: 18. Germline CDR1 SGDLS, CDR2 YYNGEE. This CDR3 region has 16 residues. The CDR3 loop reads CATYRDRGCWEGEQYF. In DNA, the CDR3 is TGTGCCACCTACCGGGACAGGGGGTGCTGGGAGGGAGAGCAGTACTTC.

The rearrangement links TRBV7-9 to TRBJ2-3; D is undetermined. The CDR3 spans 16 residues. The germline gives CDR1 SEHNR, CDR2 FQNEAQ (reference sequence). V lost 7 bases, J lost 2 bases, and 19 bases lay in between. CDR3 DNA: TGTGCCAGCACCACCCCTTTGCAGGAAGACACAGATACGCAGTATTTT. This codes for CASTTPLQEDTDTQYF.

This chain joins TRBV6-5 and TRBJ2-7; TRBD1 is a possible D gene (6 bases). Germline values: CDR1 MNHEY, CDR2 SVGAGI. This CDR3 has 15 amino acids. Trimming took off 5 bases at V and 5 bases at J, with 19 bases between the two ends. As DNA, the CDR3 is TGTGCCAGCAGTACAGGGCGCCTACCACCCCACGAGCAGTACTTC. Its translation: CASSTGRLPPHEQYF.

This rearrangement joins TRBV28 to TRBJ2-1; D ambiguous. V was clipped by 8 bases and J by 3 bases, with 5 bases between them. This CDR3 region has 11 residues. The V gene's germline CDR1 is MDHEN and CDR2 SYDVKM. CDR3: CASDFYNEQFF. The CDR3 DNA is TGTGCCAGCGACTTCTACAATGAGCAGTTCTTC.

V gene TRBV4-3 combines with J gene TRBJ2-7; tentatively, D is TRBD2 (6 bases). The CDR3 covers 16 residues. Between the trimmed V and J ends, which lost 0 bases and 0 bases, there was a span of 12 bases. Per germline, CDR1 LGHNA and CDR2 YSLEER. The CDR3 reads CASSQDWGGSSYEQYF. The CDR3 nucleotides are TGCGCCAGCAGCCAAGATTGGGGAGGAAGCTCCTACGAGCAGTACTTC.

This clone was detected once. This sequence joins TRBV19 and TRBJ1-6, with 9 positions matching TRBD1. Germline loops: CDR1 LNHDA, CDR2 SQIVND (reference sequence). With 3 bases clipped from V and 15 bases from J, the junction kept 12 bases outside the gene matches. The CDR3 sequence is 15 residues long. CDR3 loop: CASSISGTGTHSLHF. In DNA, the CDR3 is TGTGCCAGTAGTATTTCGGGGACAGGGACTCACAGCCTCCACTTT.

The rearrangement uses TRBV4-3 and TRBJ1-1; D uncertain. From germline, CDR1 is LGHNA and CDR2 YSLEER. The V end lost 0 bases, the J end lost 3 bases, and 8 bases lay between the germline ends. The CDR3 contains 14 residues. The CDR3 protein is CASSQDIQYTEAFF. CDR3 in DNA: TGCGCCAGCAGCCAAGACATACAGTACACTGAAGCTTTCTTT.

This clone was detected a few times. The chain links TRBV29-1 to TRBJ2-7, with a tentative D call TRBD2 (6 bases). Trimming removed 7 bases from V and 3 bases from J, with 13 bases in between. The CDR3 extends over 12 amino acids. CDR1 and CDR2 (germline): SQVTM, ANQGSEA. CDR3 protein: CSGGTSHYEQYF. The CDR3 DNA follows: TGCAGCGGGGGGACTTCACACTACGAGCAGTACTTC.